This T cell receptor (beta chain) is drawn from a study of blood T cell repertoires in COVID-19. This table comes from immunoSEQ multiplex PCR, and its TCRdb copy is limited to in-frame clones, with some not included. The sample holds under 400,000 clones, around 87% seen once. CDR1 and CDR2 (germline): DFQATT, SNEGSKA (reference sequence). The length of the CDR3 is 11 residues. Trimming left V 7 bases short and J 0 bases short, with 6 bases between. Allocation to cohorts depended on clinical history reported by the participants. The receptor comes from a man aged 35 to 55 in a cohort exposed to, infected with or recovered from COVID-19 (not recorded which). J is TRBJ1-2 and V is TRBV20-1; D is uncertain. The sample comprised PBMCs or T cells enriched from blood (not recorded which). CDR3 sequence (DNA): TGCAGTGTGACAACTAACTATGGCTACACCTTC. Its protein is CSVTTNYGYTF.